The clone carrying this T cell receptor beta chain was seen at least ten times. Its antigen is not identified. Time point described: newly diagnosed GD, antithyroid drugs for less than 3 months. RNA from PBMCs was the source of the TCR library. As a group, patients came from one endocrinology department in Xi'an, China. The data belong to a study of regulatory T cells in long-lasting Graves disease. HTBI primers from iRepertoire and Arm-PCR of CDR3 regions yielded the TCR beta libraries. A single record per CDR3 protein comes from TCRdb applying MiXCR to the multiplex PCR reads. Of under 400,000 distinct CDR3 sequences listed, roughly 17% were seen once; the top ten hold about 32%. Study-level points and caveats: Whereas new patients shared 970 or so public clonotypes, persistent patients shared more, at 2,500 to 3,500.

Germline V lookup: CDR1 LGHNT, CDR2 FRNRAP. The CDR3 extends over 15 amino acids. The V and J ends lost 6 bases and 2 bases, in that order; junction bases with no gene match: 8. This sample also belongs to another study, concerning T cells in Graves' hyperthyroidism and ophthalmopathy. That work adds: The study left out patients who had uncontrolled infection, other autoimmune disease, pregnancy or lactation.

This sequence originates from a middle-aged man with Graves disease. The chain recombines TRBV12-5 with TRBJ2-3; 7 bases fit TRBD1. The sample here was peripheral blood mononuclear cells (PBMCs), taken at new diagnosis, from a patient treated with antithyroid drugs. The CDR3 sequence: CASGADRTPTDTQYF. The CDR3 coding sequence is TGTGCTAGTGGCGCGGACAGGACCCCCACAGATACGCAGTATTTT.